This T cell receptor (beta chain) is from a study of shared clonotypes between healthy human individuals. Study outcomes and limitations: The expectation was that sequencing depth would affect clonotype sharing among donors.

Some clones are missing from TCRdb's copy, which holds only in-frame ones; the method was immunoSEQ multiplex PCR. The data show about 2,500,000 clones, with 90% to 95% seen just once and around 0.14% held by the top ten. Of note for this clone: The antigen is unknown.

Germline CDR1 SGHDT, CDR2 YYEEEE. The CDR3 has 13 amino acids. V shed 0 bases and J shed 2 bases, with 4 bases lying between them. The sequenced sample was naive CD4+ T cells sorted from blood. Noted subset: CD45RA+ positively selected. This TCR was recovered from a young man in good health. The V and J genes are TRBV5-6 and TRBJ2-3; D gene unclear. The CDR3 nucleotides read TGTGCCAGCAGCTTGGGCAACACAGATACGCAGTATTTT. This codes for CASSLGNTDTQYF. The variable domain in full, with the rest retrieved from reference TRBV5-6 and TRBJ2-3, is DAGVTQSPTHLIKTRGQQVTLRCSPKSGHDTVSWYQQALGQGPQFIFQYYEEEERQRGNFPDRFSGHQFPNYSSELNVNALLLGDSALYLCASSLGNTDTQYFGPGTRLTVL.